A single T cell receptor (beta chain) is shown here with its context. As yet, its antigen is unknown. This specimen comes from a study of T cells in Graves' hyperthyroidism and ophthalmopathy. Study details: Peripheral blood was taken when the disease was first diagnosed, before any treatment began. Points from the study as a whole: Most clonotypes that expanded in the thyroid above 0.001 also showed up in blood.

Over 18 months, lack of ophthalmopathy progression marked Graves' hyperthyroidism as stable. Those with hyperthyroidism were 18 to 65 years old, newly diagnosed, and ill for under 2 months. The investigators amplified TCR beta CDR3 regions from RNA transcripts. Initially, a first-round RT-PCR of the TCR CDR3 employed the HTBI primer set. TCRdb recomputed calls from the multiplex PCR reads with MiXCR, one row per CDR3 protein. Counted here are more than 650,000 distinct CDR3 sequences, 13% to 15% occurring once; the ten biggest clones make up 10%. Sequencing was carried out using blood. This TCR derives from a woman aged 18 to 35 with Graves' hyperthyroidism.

DNA of the CDR3: TGCGCCAGCAGCCAAATAGCCCTTCCAGATACGCAGTATTTT. It yields the protein CASSQIALPDTQYF. This chain links TRBV4-1 with TRBJ2-3; D not resolved. The CDR3 sequence is 14 residues long. Trimming shortened V by 2 bases and J by 4 bases, and 10 bases separated the two germline ends. Germline CDR1 reads MGHRA; CDR2 reads YSYEKL.